These 5 T cell receptor beta chains share one sample of origin, sequenced in a study of T cell responses to AZD1222 COVID-19 vaccine. Data came from immunoSEQ multiplex PCR; TCRdb stores just in-frame clones and leaves some out. The sample shows roughly 97,000 clones, roughly 93% of them seen only once. This specimen was peripheral blood, taken on day 0 of AZD1222 vaccination. The receptors were gathered from an adult in good health.

The chain combines TRBV2 with TRBJ2-1; 13 nucleotides line up with TRBD2. The ends lost 4 bases at V and 6 bases at J; junction bases unmatched: 3. The CDR3 has 15 amino acids. Germline lookup yields CDR1 SNHLY and CDR2 FYNNEI. The CDR3: CASSGTSGRVNEQFF. CDR3 in DNA: TGTGCCAGCAGTGGGACTAGCGGGAGAGTCAATGAGCAGTTCTTC.

This clone has a handful of counts. The chain links TRBV5-1 to TRBJ2-7; D gene ambiguous. The germline gives CDR1 SGHRS, CDR2 YFSETQ. Trimming took 9 bases from V and 0 from J, leaving 16 bases between them. This CDR3 has 14 amino acids. CDR3 residues: CATSLEPASYEQYF. CDR3 bases: TGCGCCACCTCACTCGAGCCAGCCTCCTACGAGCAGTACTTC.

This rearrangement joins TRBV7-9 to TRBJ2-1, with 7 bases that match TRBD2. With V trimmed by 1 base and J by 7 bases, 1 base remained unmatched. The germline CDR1 and CDR2 sequences are SEHNR and FQNEAQ (reference sequence). The CDR3 sequence is 13 residues long. As DNA, the CDR3 is TGTGCCAGCAGCTTAGTGGGGGGGAATGAGCAGTTCTTC. This codes for CASSLVGGNEQFF. Based on the CDR3 plus reference TRBV7-9 and TRBJ2-1, the full variable domain is DTGVSQNPRHKITKRGQNVTFRCDPISEHNRLYWYRQTLGQGPEFLTYFQNEAQLEKSRLLSDRFSAERPKGSFSTLEIQRTEQGDSAMYLCASSLVGGNEQFFGPGTRLTVL.

The V gene is TRBV6-5, the J gene TRBJ1-2, with D perhaps matching TRBD1 (5 bases). Germline loops: CDR1 MNHEY, CDR2 SVGAGI. Trimming took 7 bases from V and 7 from J, leaving 13 bases between them. The CDR3 length is 12 residues. CDR3 loop: CASTAGGTGYTF. CDR3 nucleotides: TGTGCCAGCACCGCGGGGGGAACTGGCTACACCTTC.

V gene TRBV5-1 combines with J gene TRBJ1-2, with a weak D call TRBD1 (5 bases). CDR3 length: 13 amino acids. Germline V gives CDR1 SGHRS, CDR2 YFSETQ. V shed 0 bases and J shed 7 bases, with 10 bases lying between them. CDR3 sequence: CASSLVGDRGYTF. Written as DNA, the CDR3 is TGCGCCAGCAGCTTGGTGGGGGATCGTGGCTACACCTTC.